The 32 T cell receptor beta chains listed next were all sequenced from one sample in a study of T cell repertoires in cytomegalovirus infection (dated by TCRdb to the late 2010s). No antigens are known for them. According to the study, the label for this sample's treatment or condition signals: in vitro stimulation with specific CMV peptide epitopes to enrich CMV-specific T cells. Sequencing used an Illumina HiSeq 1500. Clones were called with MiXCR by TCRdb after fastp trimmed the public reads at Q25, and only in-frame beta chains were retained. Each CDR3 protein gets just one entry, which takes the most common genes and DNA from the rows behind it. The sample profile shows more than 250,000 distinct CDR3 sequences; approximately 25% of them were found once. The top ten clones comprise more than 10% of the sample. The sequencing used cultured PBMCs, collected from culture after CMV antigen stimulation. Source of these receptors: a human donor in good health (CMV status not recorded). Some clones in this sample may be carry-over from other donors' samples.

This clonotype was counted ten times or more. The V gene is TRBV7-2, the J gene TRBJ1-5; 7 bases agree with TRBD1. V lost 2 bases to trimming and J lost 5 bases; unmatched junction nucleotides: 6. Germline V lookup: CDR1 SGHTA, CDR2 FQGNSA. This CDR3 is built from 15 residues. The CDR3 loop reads CASSLRSDRDQPQHF. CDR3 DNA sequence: TGTGCCAGCAGCTTACGATCTGACAGGGATCAGCCCCAGCATTTT. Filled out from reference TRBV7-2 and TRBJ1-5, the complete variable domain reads GAGVSQSPSNKVTEKGKDVELRCDPISGHTALYWYRQSLGQGLEFLIYFQGNSAPDKSGLPSDRFSAERTGGSVSTLTIQRTQQEDSAVYLCASSLRSDRDQPQHFGDGTRLSIL.

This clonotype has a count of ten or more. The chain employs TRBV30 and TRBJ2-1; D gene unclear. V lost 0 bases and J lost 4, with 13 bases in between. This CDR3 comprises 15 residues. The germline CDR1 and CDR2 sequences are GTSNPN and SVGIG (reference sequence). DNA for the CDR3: TGTGCCTGGAGTGTAGCCCTTTTACGGTACAATGAGCAGTTCTTC. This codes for CAWSVALLRYNEQFF.

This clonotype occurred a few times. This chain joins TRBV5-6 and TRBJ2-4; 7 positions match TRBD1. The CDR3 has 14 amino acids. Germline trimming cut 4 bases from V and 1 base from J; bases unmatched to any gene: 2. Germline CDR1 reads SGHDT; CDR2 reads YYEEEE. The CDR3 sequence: CASSVQGAKNIQYF. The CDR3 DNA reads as TGTGCCAGCAGCGTACAGGGGGCCAAAAACATTCAGTACTTC. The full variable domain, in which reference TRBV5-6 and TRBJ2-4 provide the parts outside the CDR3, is DAGVTQSPTHLIKTRGQQVTLRCSPKSGHDTVSWYQQALGQGPQFIFQYYEEEERQRGNFPDRFSGHQFPNYSSELNVNALLLGDSALYLCASSVQGAKNIQYFGAGTRLSVL.

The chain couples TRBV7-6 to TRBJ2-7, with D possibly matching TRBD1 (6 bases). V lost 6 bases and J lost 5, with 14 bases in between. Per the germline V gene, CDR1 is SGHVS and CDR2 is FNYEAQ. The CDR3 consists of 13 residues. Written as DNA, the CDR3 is TGTGCCAGCAGTCCCGGGACATCTAACGAGCAGTACGTC. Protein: CASSPGTSNEQYV.

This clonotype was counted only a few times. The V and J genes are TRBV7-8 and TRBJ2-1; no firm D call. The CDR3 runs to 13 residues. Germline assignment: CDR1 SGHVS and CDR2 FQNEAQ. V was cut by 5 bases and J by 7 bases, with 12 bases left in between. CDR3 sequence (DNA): TGTGCCAGCAGCCGAGAAGAGCCGAATGAGCAGTTCTTC. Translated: CASSREEPNEQFF.

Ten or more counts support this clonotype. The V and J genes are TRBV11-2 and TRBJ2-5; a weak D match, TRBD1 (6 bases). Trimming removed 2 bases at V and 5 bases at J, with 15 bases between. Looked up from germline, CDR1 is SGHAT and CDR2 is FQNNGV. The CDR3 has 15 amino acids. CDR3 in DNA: TGTGCCAGCAGCTTAACCCCCACAGGGCTGGAGACCCAGTACTTC. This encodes CASSLTPTGLETQYF.

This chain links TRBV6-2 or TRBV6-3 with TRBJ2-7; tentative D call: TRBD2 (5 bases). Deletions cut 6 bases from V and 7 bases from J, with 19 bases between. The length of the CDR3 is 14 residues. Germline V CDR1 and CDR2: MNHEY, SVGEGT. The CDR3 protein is CASSQDSNRLEQYF. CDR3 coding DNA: TGTGCCAGCAGCCAGGACTCAAATAGGTTGGAGCAGTACTTC.

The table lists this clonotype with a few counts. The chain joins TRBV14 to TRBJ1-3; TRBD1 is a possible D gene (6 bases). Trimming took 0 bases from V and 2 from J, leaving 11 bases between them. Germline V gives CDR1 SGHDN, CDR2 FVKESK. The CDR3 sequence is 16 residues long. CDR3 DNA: TGTGCCAGCAGCCAAGAATGGGGGCGAACTGGAAACACCATATATTTT. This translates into CASSQEWGRTGNTIYF.

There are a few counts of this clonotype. CDR3 sequence reads: CASSGDRTTNYGYTF. For the CDR3, the DNA is TGTGCCAGCAGTGGGGACCGGACAACTAACTATGGCTACACCTTC. The chain combines TRBV28 with TRBJ1-2; possible D gene TRBD1, 5 bases. The CDR3 is 15 amino acids. Trimming pared 5 bases from V and 0 bases from J, leaving 13 bases between. Germline CDR1 reads MDHEN; CDR2 reads SYDVKM.

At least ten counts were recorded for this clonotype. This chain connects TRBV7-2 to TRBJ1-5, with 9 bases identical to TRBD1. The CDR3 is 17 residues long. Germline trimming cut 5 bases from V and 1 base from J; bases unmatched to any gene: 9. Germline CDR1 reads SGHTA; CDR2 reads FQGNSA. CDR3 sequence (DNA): TGTGCCAGCAGCCCCTCCGGGACAGGGTGGAGCAATCAGCCCCAGCATTTT. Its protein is CASSPSGTGWSNQPQHF. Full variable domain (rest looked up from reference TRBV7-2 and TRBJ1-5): GAGVSQSPSNKVTEKGKDVELRCDPISGHTALYWYRQSLGQGLEFLIYFQGNSAPDKSGLPSDRFSAERTGGSVSTLTIQRTQQEDSAVYLCASSPSGTGWSNQPQHFGDGTRLSIL.

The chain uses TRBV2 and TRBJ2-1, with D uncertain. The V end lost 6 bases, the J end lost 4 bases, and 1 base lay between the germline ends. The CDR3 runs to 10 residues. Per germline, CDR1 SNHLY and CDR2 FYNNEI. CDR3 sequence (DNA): TGTGCCAGCAGGTACAATGAGCAGTTCTTC. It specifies CASRYNEQFF.

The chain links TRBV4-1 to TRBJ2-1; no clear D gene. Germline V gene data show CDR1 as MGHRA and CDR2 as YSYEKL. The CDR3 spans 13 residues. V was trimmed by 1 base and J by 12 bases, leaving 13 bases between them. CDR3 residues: CASSQGLASPQFF. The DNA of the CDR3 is TGCGCCAGCAGCCAAGGACTCGCATCACCGCAGTTCTTC.

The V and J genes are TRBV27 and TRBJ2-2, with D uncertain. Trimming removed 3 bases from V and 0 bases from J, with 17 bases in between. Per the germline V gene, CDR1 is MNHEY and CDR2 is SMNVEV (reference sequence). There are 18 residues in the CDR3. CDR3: CASSFDFLWAANTGELFF. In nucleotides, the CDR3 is TGTGCCAGCAGTTTTGATTTTCTGTGGGCAGCGAACACCGGGGAGCTGTTTTTT.

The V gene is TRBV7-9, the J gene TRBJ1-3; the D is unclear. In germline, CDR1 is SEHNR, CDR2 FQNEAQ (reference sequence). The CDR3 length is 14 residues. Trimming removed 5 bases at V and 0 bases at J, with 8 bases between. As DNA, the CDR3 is TGTGCCAGCAGCCCCTCAGTCTCTGGAAACACCATATATTTT. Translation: CASSPSVSGNTIYF. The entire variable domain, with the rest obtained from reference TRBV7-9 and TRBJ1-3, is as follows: DTGVSQNPRHKITKRGQNVTFRCDPISEHNRLYWYRQTLGQGPEFLTYFQNEAQLEKSRLLSDRFSAERPKGSFSTLEIQRTEQGDSAMYLCASSPSVSGNTIYFGEGSWLTVV.

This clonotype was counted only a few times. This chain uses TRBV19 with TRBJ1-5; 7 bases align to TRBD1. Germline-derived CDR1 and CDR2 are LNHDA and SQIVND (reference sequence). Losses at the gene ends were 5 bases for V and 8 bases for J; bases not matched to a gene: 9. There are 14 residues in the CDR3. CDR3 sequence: CASSSSRGTKPQHF. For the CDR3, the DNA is TGTGCCAGTAGTTCCTCCAGGGGGACCAAGCCCCAGCATTTT. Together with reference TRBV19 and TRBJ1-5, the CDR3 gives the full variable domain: DGGITQSPKYLFRKEGQNVTLSCEQNLNHDAMYWYRQDPGQGLRLIYYSQIVNDFQKGDIAEGYSVSREKKESFPLTVTSAQKNPTAFYLCASSSSRGTKPQHFGDGTRLSIL.

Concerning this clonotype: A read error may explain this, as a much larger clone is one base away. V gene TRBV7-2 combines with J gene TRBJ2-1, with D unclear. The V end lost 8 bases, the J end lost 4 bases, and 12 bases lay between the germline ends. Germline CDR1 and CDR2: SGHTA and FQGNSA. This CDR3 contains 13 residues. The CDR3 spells CASGSMGYNEQFF. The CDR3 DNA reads TGTGCCAGCGGCTCCATGGGTTACAATGAGCAGTTCTTC.

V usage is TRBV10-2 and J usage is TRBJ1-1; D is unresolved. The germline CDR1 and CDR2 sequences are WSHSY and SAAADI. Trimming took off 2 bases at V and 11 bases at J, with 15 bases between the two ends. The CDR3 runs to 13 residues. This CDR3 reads CASSELGPGFAFF. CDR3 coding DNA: TGCGCCAGCAGTGAGCTCGGCCCCGGGTTCGCTTTCTTT.

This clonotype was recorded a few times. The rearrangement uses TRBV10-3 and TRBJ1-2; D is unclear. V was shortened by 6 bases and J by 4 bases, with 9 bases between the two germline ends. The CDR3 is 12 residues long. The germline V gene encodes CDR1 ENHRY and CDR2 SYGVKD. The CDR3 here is CAIRGPLYGYTF. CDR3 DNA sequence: TGTGCCATCAGAGGACCGCTCTATGGCTACACCTTC.

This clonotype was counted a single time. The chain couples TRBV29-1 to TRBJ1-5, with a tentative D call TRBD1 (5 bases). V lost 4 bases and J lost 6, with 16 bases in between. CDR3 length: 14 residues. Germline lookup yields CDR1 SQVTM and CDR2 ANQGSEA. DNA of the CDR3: TGCAGCGTTGGATCGGACGCTGGGGGTCAGCCCCAGCATTTT. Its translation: CSVGSDAGGQPQHF.

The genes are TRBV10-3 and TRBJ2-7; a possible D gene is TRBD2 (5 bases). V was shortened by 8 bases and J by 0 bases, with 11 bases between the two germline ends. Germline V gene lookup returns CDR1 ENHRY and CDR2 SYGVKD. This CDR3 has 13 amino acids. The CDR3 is CAIRGWDSYEQYF. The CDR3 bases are TGTGCCATCCGCGGGTGGGACTCCTACGAGCAGTACTTC.

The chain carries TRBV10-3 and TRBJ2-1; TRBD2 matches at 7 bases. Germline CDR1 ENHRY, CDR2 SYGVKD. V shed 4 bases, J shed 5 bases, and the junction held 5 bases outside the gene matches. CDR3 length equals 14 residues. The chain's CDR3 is CAISVREVDNEQFF. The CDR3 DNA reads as TGTGCCATCAGTGTACGGGAGGTGGACAATGAGCAGTTCTTC.

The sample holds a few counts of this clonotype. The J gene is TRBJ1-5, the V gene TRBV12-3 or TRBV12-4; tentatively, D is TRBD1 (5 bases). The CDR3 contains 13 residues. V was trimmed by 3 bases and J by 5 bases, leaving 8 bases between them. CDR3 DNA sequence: TGTGCCAGCAGTTTCTCAGGGTATCAGCCCCAGCATTTT. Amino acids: CASSFSGYQPQHF.

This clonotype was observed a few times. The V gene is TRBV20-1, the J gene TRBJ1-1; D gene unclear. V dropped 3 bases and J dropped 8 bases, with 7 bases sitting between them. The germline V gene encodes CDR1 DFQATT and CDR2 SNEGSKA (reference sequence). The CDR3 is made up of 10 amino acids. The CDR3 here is CSAREGEAFF. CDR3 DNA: TGCAGTGCTAGGGAGGGCGAAGCTTTCTTT.

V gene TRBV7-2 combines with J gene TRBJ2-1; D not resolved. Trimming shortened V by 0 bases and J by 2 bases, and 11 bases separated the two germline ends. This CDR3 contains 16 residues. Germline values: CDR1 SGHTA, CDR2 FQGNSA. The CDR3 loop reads CASSLAGQVTYNEQFF. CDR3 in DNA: TGTGCCAGCAGCTTAGCAGGCCAGGTAACCTACAATGAGCAGTTCTTC.

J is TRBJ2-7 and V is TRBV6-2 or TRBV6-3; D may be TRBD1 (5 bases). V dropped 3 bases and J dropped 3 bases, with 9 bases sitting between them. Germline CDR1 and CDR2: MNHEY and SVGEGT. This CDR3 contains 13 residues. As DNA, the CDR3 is TGTGCCAGCAGTTATACAGGCTTCTACGAGCAGTACTTC. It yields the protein CASSYTGFYEQYF.

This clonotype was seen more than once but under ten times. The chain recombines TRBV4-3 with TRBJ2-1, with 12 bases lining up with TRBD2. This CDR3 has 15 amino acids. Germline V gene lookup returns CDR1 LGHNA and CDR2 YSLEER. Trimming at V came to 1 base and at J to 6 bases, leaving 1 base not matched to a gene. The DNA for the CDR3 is TGCGCCAGCAGCCAAGGACTAGCGGGAGTCAATGAGCAGTTCTTC. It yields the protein CASSQGLAGVNEQFF.

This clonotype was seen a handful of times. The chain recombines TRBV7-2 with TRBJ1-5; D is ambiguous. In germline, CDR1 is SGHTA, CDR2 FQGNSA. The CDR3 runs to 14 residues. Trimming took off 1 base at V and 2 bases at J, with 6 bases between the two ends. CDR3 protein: CASSLDGRNQPQHF. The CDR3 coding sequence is TGTGCCAGCAGCTTAGACGGGCGCAATCAGCCCCAGCATTTT.

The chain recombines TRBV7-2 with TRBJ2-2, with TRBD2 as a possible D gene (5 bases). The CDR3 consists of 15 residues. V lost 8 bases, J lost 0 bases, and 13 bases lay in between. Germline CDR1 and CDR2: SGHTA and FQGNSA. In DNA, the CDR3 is TGTGCCAGCCCGCGATGGGAGTCGAACACCGGGGAGCTGTTTTTT. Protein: CASPRWESNTGELFF.

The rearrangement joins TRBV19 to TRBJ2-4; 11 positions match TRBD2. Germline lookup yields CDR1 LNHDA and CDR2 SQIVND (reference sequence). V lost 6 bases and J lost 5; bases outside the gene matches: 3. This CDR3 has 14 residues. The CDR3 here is CASSSGLAENIQYF. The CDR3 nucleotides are TGTGCCAGTAGCTCGGGACTAGCGGAAAACATTCAGTACTTC.

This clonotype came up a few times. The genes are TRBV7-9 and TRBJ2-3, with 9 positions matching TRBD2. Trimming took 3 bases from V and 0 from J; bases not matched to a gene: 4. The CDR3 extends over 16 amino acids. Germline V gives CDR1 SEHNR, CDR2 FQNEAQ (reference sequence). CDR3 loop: CASSFAGGGSTDTQYF. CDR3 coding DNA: TGTGCCAGCAGCTTCGCGGGAGGGGGAAGCACAGATACGCAGTATTTT.

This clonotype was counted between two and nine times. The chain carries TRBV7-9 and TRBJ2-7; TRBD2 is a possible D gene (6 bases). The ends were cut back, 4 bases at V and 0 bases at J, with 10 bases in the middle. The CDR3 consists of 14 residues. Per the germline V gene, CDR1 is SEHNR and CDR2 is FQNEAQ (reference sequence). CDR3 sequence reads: CASSSGLRSYEQYF. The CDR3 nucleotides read TGTGCCAGCAGCTCGGGACTTCGCTCCTACGAGCAGTACTTC. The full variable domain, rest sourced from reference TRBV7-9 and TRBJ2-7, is DTGVSQNPRHKITKRGQNVTFRCDPISEHNRLYWYRQTLGQGPEFLTYFQNEAQLEKSRLLSDRFSAERPKGSFSTLEIQRTEQGDSAMYLCASSSGLRSYEQYFGPGTRLTVT.

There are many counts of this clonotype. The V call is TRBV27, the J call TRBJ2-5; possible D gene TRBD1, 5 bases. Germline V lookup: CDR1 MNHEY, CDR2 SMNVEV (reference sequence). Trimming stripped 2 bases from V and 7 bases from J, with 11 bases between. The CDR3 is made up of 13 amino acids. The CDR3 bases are TGTGCCAGCAGTTTAGCCCCCCAGGGGACCCAGTACTTC. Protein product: CASSLAPQGTQYF.